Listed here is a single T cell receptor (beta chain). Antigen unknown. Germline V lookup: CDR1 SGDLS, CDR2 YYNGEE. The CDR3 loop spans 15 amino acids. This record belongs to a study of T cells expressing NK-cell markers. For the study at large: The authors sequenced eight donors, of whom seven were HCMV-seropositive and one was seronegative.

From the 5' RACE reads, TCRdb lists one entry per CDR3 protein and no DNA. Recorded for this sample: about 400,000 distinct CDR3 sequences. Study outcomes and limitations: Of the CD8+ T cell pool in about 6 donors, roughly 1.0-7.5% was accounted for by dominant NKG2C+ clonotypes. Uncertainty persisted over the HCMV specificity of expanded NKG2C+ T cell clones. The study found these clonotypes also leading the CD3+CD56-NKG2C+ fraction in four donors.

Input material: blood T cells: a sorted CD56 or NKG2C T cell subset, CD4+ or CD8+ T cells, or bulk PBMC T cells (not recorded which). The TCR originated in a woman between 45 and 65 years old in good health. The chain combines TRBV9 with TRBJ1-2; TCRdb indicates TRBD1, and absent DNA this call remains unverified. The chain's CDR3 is CASSVEQGGVAGYTF.